This T cell receptor (beta chain) was captured by sequencing in a study of blood T cell repertoires in COVID-19. Study information: Whether acute or convalescent, the COVID-19 samples came from the United States, Italy and Spain.

Assay used: immunoSEQ multiplex PCR; TCRdb lists only in-frame clones, some missing. The data hold fewer than 300,000 clones, with 70% to 90% observed a single time. Trimming removed 7 bases from V and 3 bases from J, with 10 bases in between. The CDR3 runs 13 residues. Germline loops: CDR1 SNHLY, CDR2 FYNNEI. This TCR came from a man aged 18-30 years who had recovered from COVID-19. The sample taken for sequencing was PBMCs or T cells enriched from blood (not recorded which). The J gene is TRBJ1-5, the V gene TRBV2; D unresolved. The DNA for the CDR3 is TGTGCCAGCACCGAGTGGTACAATCAGCCCCAGCATTTT. As protein: CASTEWYNQPQHF.